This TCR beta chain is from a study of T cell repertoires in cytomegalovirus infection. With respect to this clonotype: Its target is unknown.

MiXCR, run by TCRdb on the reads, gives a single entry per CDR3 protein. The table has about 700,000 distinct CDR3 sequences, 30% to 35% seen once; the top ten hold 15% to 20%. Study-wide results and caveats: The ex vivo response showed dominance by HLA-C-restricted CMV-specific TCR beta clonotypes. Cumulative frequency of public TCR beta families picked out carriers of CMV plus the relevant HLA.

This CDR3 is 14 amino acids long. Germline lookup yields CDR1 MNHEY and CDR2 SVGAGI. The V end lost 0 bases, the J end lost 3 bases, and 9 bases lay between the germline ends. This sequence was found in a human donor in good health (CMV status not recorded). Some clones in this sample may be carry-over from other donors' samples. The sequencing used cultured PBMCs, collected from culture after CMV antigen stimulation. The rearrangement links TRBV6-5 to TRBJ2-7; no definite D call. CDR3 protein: CASSYSSTNYEQYF. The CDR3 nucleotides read TGTGCCAGCAGTTACTCGAGCACAAACTACGAGCAGTACTTC.